Only a few counts were recorded for the clone carrying this T cell receptor beta chain. V lost 0 bases and J lost 2, with 11 bases in between. The CDR3 covers 14 residues. CDR1 is DFQATT and CDR2 is SNEGSKA in the germline V gene (reference sequence). TCR beta CDR3 regions were amplified from RNA transcripts. The workflow started with a first-round RT-PCR run with HTBI primers and then moved on to a second-round multiplex PCR. TCRdb itself ran the multiplex PCR reads through MiXCR, one entry per CDR3 protein. The table lists 660,000 or so distinct CDR3 sequences, roughly two fifths of them singletons. The data stem from a study of Graves' ophthalmopathy and Graves' hyperthyroidism.

The rearrangement uses TRBV20-1 and TRBJ2-7, with D possibly TRBD1 on 6 matching bases. Input material: peripheral blood. The clonotype was recovered from an adult man with Graves' ophthalmopathy. Here the CDR3 reads CSARDEAGAYEQYF. The CDR3 nucleotides read TGCAGTGCTAGAGATGAGGCAGGGGCCTACGAGCAGTACTTC.